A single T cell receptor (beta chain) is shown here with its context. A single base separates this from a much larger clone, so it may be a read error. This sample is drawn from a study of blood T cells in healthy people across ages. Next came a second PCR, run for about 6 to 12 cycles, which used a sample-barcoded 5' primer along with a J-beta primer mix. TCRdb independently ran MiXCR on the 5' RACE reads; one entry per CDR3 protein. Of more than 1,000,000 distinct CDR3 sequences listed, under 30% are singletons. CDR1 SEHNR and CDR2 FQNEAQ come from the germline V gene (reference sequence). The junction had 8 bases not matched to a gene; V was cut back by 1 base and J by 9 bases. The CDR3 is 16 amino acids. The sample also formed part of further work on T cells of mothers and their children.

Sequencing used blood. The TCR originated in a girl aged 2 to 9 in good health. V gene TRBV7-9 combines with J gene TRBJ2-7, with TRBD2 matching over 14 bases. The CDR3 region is CASSLGGLAGVGGQYF. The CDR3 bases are TGTGCCAGCAGCTTAGGGGGACTAGCGGGAGTCGGCGGGCAGTACTTC.